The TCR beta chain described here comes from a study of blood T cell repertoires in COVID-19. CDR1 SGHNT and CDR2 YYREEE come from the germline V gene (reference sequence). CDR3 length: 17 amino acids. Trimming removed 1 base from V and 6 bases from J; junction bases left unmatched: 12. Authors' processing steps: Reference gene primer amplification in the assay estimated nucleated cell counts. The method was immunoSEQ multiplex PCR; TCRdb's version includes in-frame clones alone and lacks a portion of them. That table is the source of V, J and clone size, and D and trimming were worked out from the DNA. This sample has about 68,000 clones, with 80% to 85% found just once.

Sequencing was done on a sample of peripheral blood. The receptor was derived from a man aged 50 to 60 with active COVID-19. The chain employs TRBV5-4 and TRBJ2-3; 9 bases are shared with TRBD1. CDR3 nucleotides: TGTGCCAGCAGCTTGAGACCGGGACAGGGTAGATTTGATACGCAGTATTTT. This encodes CASSLRPGQGRFDTQYF.